This TCR beta chain came from a study of T cells in Graves' hyperthyroidism and ophthalmopathy. This clonotype was counted at least ten times. Amplification yielded TCR beta CDR3 regions, with RNA transcripts as the source. TCR CDR3 regions were first amplified by RT-PCR with HTBI primers. TCRdb re-called the multiplex PCR reads through MiXCR, storing one row per CDR3 protein. The table lists approximately 400,000 distinct CDR3 sequences, about 20% of them singletons. The CDR3 is made up of 12 amino acids. Germline-derived CDR1 and CDR2 are DFQATT and SNEGSKA (reference sequence). V shed 2 bases and J shed 5 bases, with 9 bases lying between them.

Material for sequencing was blood. This clonotype originated in a woman younger than 30 with Graves' hyperthyroidism. The chain couples TRBV20-1 to TRBJ1-1; D is ambiguous. CDR3 nucleotide sequence: TGCAGTGCTAGACAACTAACAACTGAAGCTTTCTTT. Amino acids: CSARQLTTEAFF.